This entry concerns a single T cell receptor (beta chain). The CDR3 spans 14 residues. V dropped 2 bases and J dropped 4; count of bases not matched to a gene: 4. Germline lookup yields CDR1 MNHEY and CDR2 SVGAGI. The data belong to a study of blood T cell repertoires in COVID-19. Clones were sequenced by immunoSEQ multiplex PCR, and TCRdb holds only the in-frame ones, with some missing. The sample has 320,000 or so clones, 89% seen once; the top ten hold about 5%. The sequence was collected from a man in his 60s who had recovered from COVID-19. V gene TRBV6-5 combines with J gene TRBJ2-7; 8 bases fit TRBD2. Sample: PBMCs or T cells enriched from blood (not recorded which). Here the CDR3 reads CASSYQREFYEQYF. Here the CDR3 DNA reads TGTGCCAGCAGTTACCAGCGGGAGTTTTACGAGCAGTACTTC.